This T cell receptor beta chain was captured by sequencing in a study of blood T cell repertoires in COVID-19. Study context: COVID-19 samples, acute and convalescent, were from the United States, Italy and Spain. The analysed material was cDNA or gDNA that came from T cells, B-cell-depleted T cells, or PBMCs.

In the source study's methods: Cell counts per sample came from amplifying reference gene primers. Assay used: immunoSEQ multiplex PCR; TCRdb lists only in-frame clones, some missing. The D gene and trimming were derived from the DNA, and the V and J assignments and clone size from that table. Of about 250,000 clones in the sample, 70% to 90% were seen once. V lost 0 bases to trimming and J lost 2 bases, with 10 bases between them. The germline gives CDR1 LNHNV, CDR2 YYDKDF (reference sequence). The CDR3 loop spans 15 amino acids. This receptor was identified in a man aged 18 to 30 with active or convalescent COVID-19. The sample comprised peripheral blood. The rearrangement joins TRBV15 to TRBJ1-2; possible D gene TRBD1, 6 bases. CDR3 DNA sequence: TGTGCCACCAGCAGAGAGGCCAGGGGAAACTATGGCTACACCTTC. Translated, it gives CATSREARGNYGYTF.